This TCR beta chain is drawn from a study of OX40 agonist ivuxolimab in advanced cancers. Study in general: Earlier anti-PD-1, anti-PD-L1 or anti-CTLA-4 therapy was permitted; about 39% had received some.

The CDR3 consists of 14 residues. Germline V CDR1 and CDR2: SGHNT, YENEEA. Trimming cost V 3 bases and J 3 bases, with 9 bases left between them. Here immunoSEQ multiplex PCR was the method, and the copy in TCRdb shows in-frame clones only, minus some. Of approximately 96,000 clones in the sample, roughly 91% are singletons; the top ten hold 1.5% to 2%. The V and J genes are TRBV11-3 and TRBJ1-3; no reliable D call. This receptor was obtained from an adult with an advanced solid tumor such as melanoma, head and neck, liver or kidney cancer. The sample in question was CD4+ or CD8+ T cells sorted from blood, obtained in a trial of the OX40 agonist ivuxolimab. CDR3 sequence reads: CASSFAEFGNTIYF. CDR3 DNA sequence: TGTGCCAGCAGCTTTGCAGAGTTTGGAAACACCATATATTTT.